Shown below are 17 T cell receptor beta chains from a single sample sequenced in a study of blood T cell repertoires in COVID-19. Method: immunoSEQ multiplex PCR; TCRdb's copy keeps in-frame clones and lacks some. In the table there are 130,000 to 150,000 clones, 85% of which are singletons. Input material: peripheral blood. These receptors all stem from a middle-aged woman with active or convalescent COVID-19.

Notes on this clone: The sample holds other DNA sequences that translate to the same CDR3. The rearrangement uses TRBV7-9 and TRBJ1-4; D perhaps matches TRBD1 (6 bases). Germline V lookup: CDR1 SEHNR, CDR2 FQNEAQ (reference sequence). The ends were cut back, 1 base at V and 5 bases at J, with 11 bases in the middle. CDR3 length: 15 amino acids. CDR3 nucleotides: TGTGCCAGCAGCTTAGGGGGACAAGCGAATGAAAAACTGTTTTTT. Translation gives CASSLGGQANEKLFF.

This rearrangement joins TRBV6-1 to TRBJ2-7, with 11 bases that match TRBD1. Germline V lookup: CDR1 MNHNS, CDR2 SASEGT. V lost 1 base and J lost 5; bases outside the gene matches: 4. The CDR3 totals 15 residues. Here the CDR3 reads CASSEGGTGGHEQYF. The CDR3 bases are TGTGCCAGCAGTGAAGGAGGGACAGGGGGACACGAGCAGTACTTC.

The J gene is TRBJ2-7, the V gene TRBV18; the match to TRBD1 covers 8 bases. Germline CDR1 is KGHSH and CDR2 is LQKENI. Trimming took 0 bases from V and 3 from J; bases not matched to a gene: 1. The CDR3 runs to 14 residues. CDR3 nucleotide sequence: TGTGCCAGCTCACCACCGGACAGGGTCTACGAGCAGTACTTC. Protein product: CASSPPDRVYEQYF.

J is TRBJ1-4 and V is TRBV11-2; D gene ambiguous. Trimming left V 2 bases short and J 5 bases short, with 9 bases between. Germline CDR1 reads SGHAT; CDR2 reads FQNNGV. CDR3 length: 14 residues. The CDR3: CASSLSTGNEKLFF. The CDR3 DNA reads as TGTGCCAGCAGCTTATCGACCGGGAATGAAAAACTGTTTTTT.

V and J are TRBV5-1 and TRBJ1-1; D is possibly TRBD1 (6 bases). V lost 1 base to trimming and J lost 7 bases, with 17 bases between them. CDR1 and CDR2 from the germline V gene are SGHRS and YFSETQ. CDR3 length: 15 amino acids. CDR3 nucleotides: TGCGCCAGCAGCTTGAATAATGATAGACAGGTTGAAGCTTTCTTT. As protein: CASSLNNDRQVEAFF. The whole variable domain, filled in from reference TRBV5-1 and TRBJ1-1, reads KAGVTQTPRYLIKTRGQQVTLSCSPISGHRSVSWYQQTPGQGLQFLFEYFSETQRNKGNFPGRFSGRQFSNSRSEMNVSTLELGDSALYLCASSLNNDRQVEAFFGQGTRLTVV.

The V gene is TRBV27, the J gene TRBJ1-2; 10 nucleotides agree with TRBD1. J was trimmed by 8 bases and V by 7 bases; bases with no gene match: 4. The V gene's germline CDR1 is MNHEY and CDR2 SMNVEV (reference sequence). The CDR3 runs to 12 residues. The CDR3 is CASTGTGAGYTF. CDR3 coding DNA: TGTGCCAGCACCGGGACAGGGGCCGGCTACACCTTC.

The chain joins TRBV7-9 to TRBJ2-2; TRBD2 matches 7 bases. The CDR3 has 15 residues. Germline V gene lookup returns CDR1 SEHNR and CDR2 FQNEAQ (reference sequence). V gave up 7 bases and J gave up 5 bases; unmatched junction bases: 10. In nucleotides, the CDR3 is TGTGCCAGCACCCGACGGGGGGTAGGGACCGGGGAGCTGTTTTTT. It encodes CASTRRGVGTGELFF. The entire variable domain, with the rest obtained from reference TRBV7-9 and TRBJ2-2, is as follows: DTGVSQNPRHKITKRGQNVTFRCDPISEHNRLYWYRQTLGQGPEFLTYFQNEAQLEKSRLLSDRFSAERPKGSFSTLEIQRTEQGDSAMYLCASTRRGVGTGELFFGEGSRLTVL.

This sequence joins TRBV18 and TRBJ2-7, with 11 bases aligning to TRBD2. Germline lookup yields CDR1 KGHSH and CDR2 LQKENI. Trimming cost V 3 bases and J 0 bases; bases outside gene matches: 10. The CDR3 is made up of 18 amino acids. The chain's CDR3 is CASSPGVAGGPSSYEQYF. CDR3 bases: TGTGCCAGCTCACCGGGGGTAGCGGGAGGGCCCAGCTCCTACGAGCAGTACTTC.

The chain links TRBV3-1 (or the pseudogene TRBV3-2) to TRBJ2-1, with 10 bases fitting TRBD2. Looked up from germline, CDR1 is LGHDT and CDR2 is YNNKEL (reference sequence). Trimming took 8 bases from V and 9 from J; bases not matched to a gene: 7. The CDR3 spans 13 residues. The CDR3: CASAATSGREQFF. The DNA for the CDR3 is TGTGCCAGCGCCGCGACTAGCGGGCGTGAGCAGTTCTTC.

This chain uses TRBV28 with TRBJ2-1; 12 nucleotides match TRBD2. The germline CDR1 and CDR2 sequences are MDHEN and SYDVKM. The CDR3 runs 17 residues. V was pared by 4 bases and J by 0 bases, with 4 bases of the junction left unmatched. The CDR3 DNA reads TGTGCCAGCAGTTCAACGACTAGCGGGAGCTCCTACAATGAGCAGTTCTTC. Encoded protein: CASSSTTSGSSYNEQFF.

With respect to this clone: Sequence at one end of the junction differs from germline and may be a read error. V and J are TRBV7-8 and TRBJ1-3, with D tentatively TRBD1 (5 bases). The CDR3 is 16 amino acids. CDR1 and CDR2 from the germline V gene are SGHVS and FQNEAQ. This chain's CDR3 is CASSLESRSGPGTAHF. In DNA form, the CDR3 reads TGTGCCAGCAGCTTAGAGTCGCGCAGTGGTCCCGGGACTGCGCATTTT.

V usage is TRBV10-3 and J usage is TRBJ1-2; D gene unclear. Germline CDR1 reads ENHRY; CDR2 reads SYGVKD. Trimming left V 5 bases short and J 0 bases short, with 13 bases between. The CDR3 contains 15 residues. CDR3 bases: TGTGCCATCAGTCCCCCACCTACAGCTAACTATGGCTACACCTTC. Translation: CAISPPPTANYGYTF.

The J gene is TRBJ2-5, the V gene TRBV5-8; D is unresolved. V shed 0 bases and J shed 4 bases, with 10 bases lying between them. In germline, CDR1 is SGHTS, CDR2 YDEGEE. The CDR3 runs to 14 residues. CDR3 DNA: TGTGCCAGCAGCTTGGGATCCAAGCGAGAGACCCAGTACTTC. It yields the protein CASSLGSKRETQYF.

This chain uses TRBV3-1 (or the pseudogene TRBV3-2) with TRBJ1-3; D may be TRBD1 (6 bases). Germline V gene data show CDR1 as LGHDT and CDR2 as YNNKEL (reference sequence). The CDR3 loop spans 15 amino acids. Trimming left V 5 bases short and J 8 bases short, with 19 bases between. The CDR3, as DNA: TGTGCCAGCAGCAGGCTTCCAGGGGTGAGAGACACCATATATTTT. It encodes CASSRLPGVRDTIYF.

The sample holds one count of this clone. The chain combines TRBV28 with TRBJ1-4, with 9 bases that match TRBD1. V gave up 3 bases and J gave up 8 bases; unmatched junction bases: 22. The germline V gene encodes CDR1 MDHEN and CDR2 SYDVKM. The CDR3 spans 20 residues. In DNA form, the CDR3 reads TGTGCCAGCAGTTTGGGAAAAGCCGGGACAGGGATTAGAGGCGGCGAAAAACTGTTTTTT. Protein product: CASSLGKAGTGIRGGEKLFF.

The V call is TRBV10-2, the J call TRBJ1-1; D is unclear. The V gene lost 6 bases and the J gene lost 4 bases, with 12 bases spanning the gap. Germline V CDR1 and CDR2: WSHSY, SAAADI. This CDR3 is 13 amino acids long. The CDR3 sequence is CASRGGGLTEAFF. As DNA, the CDR3 is TGCGCCAGCAGAGGAGGAGGTCTCACTGAAGCTTTCTTT.

V is TRBV6-1 and J is TRBJ1-6; D is undetermined. The germline V gene has CDR1 MNHNS and CDR2 SASEGT. Trimming left V 2 bases short and J 7 bases short, with 15 bases between. The CDR3 has 16 amino acids. The CDR3 spells CASSELRRLGNSPLHF. The DNA of the CDR3 is TGTGCCAGCAGTGAATTAAGGCGGTTAGGAAATTCACCCCTCCACTTT.